The 20 T cell receptor beta chains below come from one sample, sequenced in a study of blood T cell repertoires in COVID-19. Repertoires were generated with immunoSEQ multiplex PCR, while TCRdb's copy carries only in-frame clones and drops some. The data show under 200,000 clones, around 80% seen once. The specimen sequenced was peripheral blood. These receptors all come from a man in his 60s with acute or convalescent COVID-19.

The chain combines TRBV6-5 with TRBJ2-7, with 7 bases aligning to TRBD1. The CDR3 has 15 amino acids. With 6 bases clipped from V and 4 bases from J, the junction kept 12 bases outside the gene matches. Per the germline V gene, CDR1 is MNHEY and CDR2 is SVGAGI. CDR3 DNA: TGTGCCAGCAGCGTCCAAGGGGGCGGAAAATACGAGCAGTACTTC. Encoded protein: CASSVQGGGKYEQYF.

The rearrangement links TRBV30 to TRBJ1-4; 8 bases fit TRBD1. CDR1 GTSNPN and CDR2 SVGIG come from the germline V gene (reference sequence). The CDR3 spans 12 residues. With V trimmed by 5 bases and J by 8 bases, 4 bases remained unmatched. CDR3 sequence: CAWDRGEEKLFF. CDR3 DNA: TGTGCCTGGGACAGGGGAGAAGAAAAACTGTTTTTT.

The chain employs TRBV10-3 and TRBJ2-7; perhaps TRBD2 as D (6 bases). The CDR3 has 11 residues. The V end lost 10 bases, the J end lost 2 bases, and 9 bases lay between the germline ends. Germline V CDR1 and CDR2: ENHRY, SYGVKD. The CDR3 is CATGGAYEQYF. CDR3 sequence (DNA): TGTGCCACCGGGGGAGCCTACGAGCAGTACTTC.

This clone has more than one count but fewer than ten. This sequence joins TRBV4-1 and TRBJ1-3, with D possibly TRBD1 on 6 matching bases. The CDR3 loop spans 14 amino acids. Trimming cost V 2 bases and J 4 bases, with 9 bases left between them. CDR1 and CDR2 (germline): MGHRA, YSYEKL. CDR3 coding DNA: TGCGCCAGCAGCCAACCGGGACAAGGAAACACCATATATTTT. Its translation: CASSQPGQGNTIYF.

This chain joins TRBV11-2 and TRBJ1-2; D is uncertain. The CDR3 is 15 residues long. The germline gives CDR1 SGHAT, CDR2 FQNNGV. Between the trimmed V and J ends, which lost 1 base and 5 bases, there was a span of 14 bases. The CDR3 DNA reads TGTGCCAGCAGCTTAGGTAGCAGCCAACCTTATGGCTACACCTTC. As protein: CASSLGSSQPYGYTF.

The chain recombines TRBV5-1 with TRBJ2-3; D perhaps matches TRBD1 (5 bases). V lost 1 base and J 6 bases, leaving 15 bases between the germline ends. This CDR3 is built from 15 residues. Germline lookup yields CDR1 SGHRS and CDR2 YFSETQ. DNA for the CDR3: TGCGCCAGCAGCTTGAAGTCAGGGCAACGGGATACGCAGTATTTT. Amino acid sequence: CASSLKSGQRDTQYF.

This clone was seen a handful of times. A far larger clone is only one base removed, so a read error is likely. The V call is TRBV27, the J call TRBJ1-5, with D unclear. Germline CDR1 and CDR2: MNHEY and SMNVEV (reference sequence). Trimming shortened V by 6 bases and J by 0 bases, and 6 bases separated the two germline ends. The CDR3 extends over 13 amino acids. CDR3 DNA sequence: TGTGCCAGCAGCATCAATAGCAATCAGCCCCAGCATTTT. Its protein is CASSINSNQPQHF.

This clone was counted only a few times. The gene calls are TRBV11-2 and TRBJ1-2; the match to TRBD1 covers 8 bases. The CDR3 is 12 amino acids. Germline trimming cut 5 bases from V and 7 bases from J; bases unmatched to any gene: 3. Germline-derived CDR1 and CDR2 are SGHAT and FQNNGV. CDR3 nucleotides: TGTGCCAGCAGCCCAGGACAGGGTGGCTACACCTTC. Amino acids: CASSPGQGGYTF.

The chain couples TRBV5-6 to TRBJ1-1; a weak D match, TRBD1 (5 bases). CDR3 length: 13 residues. Germline CDR1 and CDR2: SGHDT and YYEEEE. V was trimmed by 2 bases and J by 5 bases, leaving 10 bases between them. This chain's CDR3 is CASSFGGLTEAFF. DNA of the CDR3: TGTGCCAGCAGCTTCGGGGGATTAACTGAAGCTTTCTTT.

The chain is built from TRBV4-1 and TRBJ2-3; the D gene is possibly TRBD1 (6 bases). The CDR3 length is 16 residues. The germline V and J ends were trimmed by 0 bases and 4 bases, with 14 bases remaining between them. CDR1 MGHRA and CDR2 YSYEKL come from the germline V gene. As DNA, the CDR3 is TGCGCCAGCAGCCAAGATCTTTTAGGGGGTTCAGATACGCAGTATTTT. This sequence encodes CASSQDLLGGSDTQYF.

The rearrangement uses TRBV19 and TRBJ2-7; D not resolved. This CDR3 spans 15 amino acids. Germline V gene data show CDR1 as LNHDA and CDR2 as SQIVND (reference sequence). Trimming took 0 bases from V and 0 from J, leaving 9 bases between them. The CDR3 DNA follows: TGTGCCAGTAGTATAGATGCAGTTCCCTCCTACGAGCAGTACTTC. The encoded protein is CASSIDAVPSYEQYF.

The rearrangement joins TRBV10-3 to TRBJ2-7; D is perhaps TRBD1 (5 bases). Germline CDR1 is ENHRY and CDR2 is SYGVKD. V lost 5 bases and J lost 3, with 17 bases in between. This CDR3 is built from 15 residues. The CDR3 DNA is TGTGCCATCAGTTTCCTCCAGGACAACCACTACGAGCAGTACTTC. It encodes CAISFLQDNHYEQYF.

This clone came up a few times. V and J are TRBV5-4 and TRBJ2-3, with D perhaps matching TRBD2 (6 bases). V was pared by 4 bases and J by 2 bases, with 17 bases between. Germline assignment: CDR1 SGHNT and CDR2 YYREEE (reference sequence). The CDR3 is made up of 16 amino acids. The CDR3 protein is CASSAGAGPLTDTQYF. The CDR3 nucleotides are TGTGCCAGCAGCGCCGGCGCGGGACCCCTCACAGATACGCAGTATTTT.

The chain carries TRBV19 and TRBJ1-1; 8 bases are shared with TRBD1. Germline V CDR1 and CDR2: LNHDA, SQIVND (reference sequence). The junction had 10 bases not matched to a gene; V was cut back by 5 bases and J by 5 bases. The CDR3 is made up of 15 amino acids. The CDR3 DNA reads as TGTGCCAGTAGTCGCACCCAGGGGGCAAGGACTGAAGCTTTCTTT. It is translated as CASSRTQGARTEAFF.

This clone showed up many times. As DNA, the CDR3 is TGTGCCAGCAGTCGACAGGGGAATCAGCCCCAGCATTTT. Amino acid sequence: CASSRQGNQPQHF. The rearrangement links TRBV12-3 or TRBV12-4 to TRBJ1-5; 8 nucleotides align to TRBD1. CDR3 size: 13 residues. Germline trimming cut 5 bases from V and 4 bases from J; bases unmatched to any gene: 1.

Only one count was recorded for this clone. The genes are TRBV7-6 and TRBJ1-3, with 8 positions matching TRBD1. Germline V gene sequence: CDR1 SGHVS, CDR2 FNYEAQ. Germline trimming cut 5 bases from V and 0 bases from J; bases unmatched to any gene: 9. CDR3 size: 17 residues. As DNA, the CDR3 is TGTGCCAGCAGCCGCGGACAGGGCGAGAGCTCTGGAAACACCATATATTTT. It specifies CASSRGQGESSGNTIYF.

In DNA form, the CDR3 reads TGTGCCAGCAGTTTTTCTAGCACAGATACGCAGTATTTT. Amino acid sequence: CASSFSSTDTQYF. The rearrangement uses TRBV12-3 or TRBV12-4 and TRBJ2-3; unclear D gene. The CDR3 is 13 amino acids. Trimming left V 3 bases short and J 0 bases short, with 4 bases between.

The chain combines TRBV10-2 with TRBJ1-2; 12 positions match TRBD1. V was clipped by 3 bases and J by 4 bases; unmatched bases: 6. The CDR3 has 16 residues. CDR1 is WSHSY, CDR2 SAAADI, per germline. In nucleotides, the CDR3 is TGCGCCAGCAGTGAATTAGGGACAGGGGGCATCTATGGCTACACCTTC. It codes for CASSELGTGGIYGYTF.

This clone has more than one count but fewer than ten. Different DNA sequences within this sample yield the same CDR3. The gene calls are TRBV12-3 or TRBV12-4 and TRBJ2-1, with a weak D call TRBD1 (5 bases). This CDR3 has 11 amino acids. Trimming left V 4 bases short and J 10 bases short, with 8 bases between. The CDR3 reads CASSSGIEQFF. CDR3 nucleotide sequence: TGTGCCAGCAGTTCAGGGATAGAGCAGTTCTTC.

The chain uses TRBV24-1 and TRBJ2-3; TRBD2 matches at 12 bases. J lost 2 bases, V lost 2 bases, and 13 bases had no gene match. Germline V lookup: CDR1 KGHDR, CDR2 SFDVKD. The CDR3 loop spans 20 amino acids. The CDR3 is CATSDSKTGLAGRNTDTQYF. The DNA for the CDR3 is TGTGCCACCAGTGATTCGAAAACCGGACTAGCGGGGAGAAACACAGATACGCAGTATTTT.